These 4 T cell receptor beta chains originate from one sample sequenced in a study of cytomegalovirus exposure and HLA in healthy donors. Primers: 60 Vbeta forward and 13 Jbeta reverse. Produced via immunoSEQ multiplex PCR; TCRdb's table is partial and in-frame only. The table shows roughly 84,000 clones, with 63% occurring only once. Sequenced sample: PBMCs. These receptors came from a woman aged 40 to 50 in good health and CMV-seropositive.

This clone has just one count. The rearrangement joins TRBV5-1 to TRBJ2-5; weak D call: TRBD2 (6 bases). V lost 4 bases and J lost 4, with 14 bases in between. The CDR3 has 14 amino acids. From germline, CDR1 is SGHRS and CDR2 YFSETQ. DNA of the CDR3: TGCGCCAGCAGCCCTGCGATGGGGGGAGAGACCCAGTACTTC. Residues: CASSPAMGGETQYF.

As for this clone: The same CDR3 also results from other DNA sequences found in this sample. This rearrangement joins TRBV19 to TRBJ1-5; D not certain. Trimming shortened V by 2 bases and J by 5 bases, and 13 bases separated the two germline ends. Germline V gene lookup returns CDR1 LNHDA and CDR2 SQIVND (reference sequence). The CDR3 is made up of 15 amino acids. The CDR3 bases are TGTGCCAGTAGTATATCTCGGAAGGGAGATCAGCCCCAGCATTTT. It yields the protein CASSISRKGDQPQHF.

The genes are TRBV2 and TRBJ1-2, with unresolved D. The CDR3 extends over 12 amino acids. V was pared by 7 bases and J by 4 bases, with 10 bases between. Germline CDR1 and CDR2: SNHLY and FYNNEI. In DNA, the CDR3 is TGTGCCAGCATTGTGCTCGGCTATGGCTACACCTTC. Protein: CASIVLGYGYTF. Looking up the rest from reference TRBV2 and TRBJ1-2 gives the full variable domain: EPEVTQTPSHQVTQMGQEVILRCVPISNHLYFYWYRQILGQKVEFLVSFYNNEISEKSEIFDDQFSVERPDGSNFTLKIRSTKLEDSAMYFCASIVLGYGYTFGSGTRLTVV.

This clone was picked up one time. The chain uses TRBV5-1 and TRBJ2-3; TRBD2 is a possible D gene (6 bases). Trimming cost V 0 bases and J 1 base, with 9 bases left between them. CDR1 is SGHRS and CDR2 is YFSETQ in the germline V gene. The CDR3 runs to 15 residues. The CDR3 nucleotides read TGCGCCAGCAGCTTGGGGGTAGCGGGCACAGATACGCAGTATTTT. It translates to CASSLGVAGTDTQYF.